This T cell receptor beta chain was identified during a study of shared clonotypes between healthy human individuals. Points from the study as a whole: With few donors, the genetic and exposure-history diversity represented was limited.

The data were produced by immunoSEQ multiplex PCR, yet TCRdb's version contains in-frame clones alone and is incomplete. The table includes about 110,000 clones, approximately 70% detected once. Regarding this clone: The target antigen is unknown.

CDR3 length: 14 amino acids. Germline V gene lookup returns CDR1 LNHDA and CDR2 SQIVND (reference sequence). Losses at the gene ends were 7 bases for V and 4 bases for J; bases not matched to a gene: 5. The material sequenced was memory CD8+ T cells sorted from blood. Subset meaning: CD45RO+ cells pooled with CCR7-negative TemRA cells. The receptor was derived from a woman in her twenties or thirties in good health. V and J are TRBV19 and TRBJ2-2, with 8 bases lining up with TRBD1. The CDR3 loop reads CASIGTGLTGELFF. CDR3 DNA sequence: TGTGCCAGTATAGGGACAGGACTCACCGGGGAGCTGTTTTTT.